What follows is one T cell receptor beta chain and its context. What it binds is not known. The sample originates from a study of CXCR3-negative and CXCR3-positive naive CD8 T cells. Carrying UMI labels, the TRB cDNA libraries were prepared through 5' RACE. TCRdb re-called the 5' RACE reads; every CDR3 protein appears as one record, without DNA. The ten most abundant clones cover 14% to 15% of a sample with around 40,000 distinct CDR3 sequences. The CDR3 sequence is 17 residues long. Germline CDR1 PRHDT, CDR2 FYEKMQ (reference sequence). General study findings and limits: The study found that naive CXCR3-negative and CXCR3-positive cells shared TRBV-TRBJ usage, while memory cells differed. The majority of assays used fresh PBMCs, and CXCR3 expression partially decreased after cryopreservation.

The sequencing input was memory CD8+ T cells from blood. The gene calls are TRBV13 and TRBJ2-7; the D call from TCRdb, TRBD1, cannot be confirmed without DNA. This receptor was obtained from a human donor in good health. Some clones in this sample may be carry-over from other donors' samples. The CDR3 spells CASSFYGGQGIFYEQYF.